The rows below give T cell receptor beta chains drawn from one sample of a study of shared clonotypes between healthy human individuals. Clones were read by immunoSEQ multiplex PCR, and TCRdb kept only the in-frame ones, dropping some. The sample records about 2.3 million clones, over 85% being singletons. The source material was naive CD4+ T cells from PBMCs. The receptors were gathered from a man younger than 35 in good health. Some clones in this sample may be carry-over from other donors' samples. The CDR3 runs from the conserved cysteine through the conserved F or W. Each record gives: V gene, clone size, J gene, D gene, CDR3 protein, CDR3 DNA. A D gene is named only where the DNA matches it firmly. Some rows mark clone size as missing; the rest say once, few, many or name a class of expanded clone.

V gene: TRBV5-1
clone size: NA
J gene: TRBJ2-2
D gene: NA
CDR3 protein: CASSFQGSDGGELFF
CDR3 DNA: TGCGCCAGCAGCTTTCAGGGGTCTGACGGCGGGGAGCTGTTTTTT

V gene: TRBV2
clone size: NA
J gene: TRBJ2-2
D gene: NA
CDR3 protein: CASRGRATGELFF
CDR3 DNA: TGTGCCAGCAGGGGACGGGCCACCGGGGAGCTGTTTTTT

V gene: TRBV6-1
clone size: NA
J gene: TRBJ1-4
D gene: TRBD1
CDR3 protein: CASRDTGATNEKLFF
CDR3 DNA: TGTGCCAGCAGGGACACAGGGGCAACTAATGAAAAACTGTTTTTT

V gene: TRBV5-1
clone size: NA
J gene: TRBJ1-2
D gene: NA
CDR3 protein: CASSFTGDYGYTF
CDR3 DNA: TGCGCCAGCAGCTTTACGGGAGACTATGGCTACACCTTC

V gene: TRBV28
clone size: NA
J gene: TRBJ1-5
D gene: NA
CDR3 protein: CASSYAGFRESQPQHF
CDR3 DNA: TGTGCCAGCAGTTATGCGGGGTTCAGGGAGAGTCAGCCCCAGCATTTT

V gene: TRBV9
clone size: NA
J gene: TRBJ1-1
D gene: TRBD1
CDR3 protein: CASSGTGRGEAFF
CDR3 DNA: TGTGCCAGCAGCGGGACAGGGCGGGGAGAGGCTTTCTTT

V gene: TRBV9
clone size: once
J gene: TRBJ2-6
D gene: NA
CDR3 protein: CASSVLSAGANVLTF
CDR3 DNA: TGTGCCAGCAGCGTTCTGAGCGCTGGGGCCAACGTCCTGACTTTC

V gene: TRBV7-6
clone size: NA
J gene: TRBJ2-2
D gene: TRBD2
CDR3 protein: CASSLGLANTGELFF
CDR3 DNA: TGTGCCAGCAGCTTGGGACTAGCCAACACCGGGGAGCTGTTTTTT

V gene: TRBV28
clone size: NA
J gene: TRBJ1-4
D gene: NA
CDR3 protein: CASSRRTGSPDEKLFF
CDR3 DNA: TGTGCCAGCAGTCGCCGTACAGGGTCTCCGGATGAAAAACTGTTTTTT

V gene: TRBV11-2
clone size: NA
J gene: TRBJ2-5
D gene: NA
CDR3 protein: CASSLEFRGSFETQYF
CDR3 DNA: TGTGCCAGCAGCTTAGAGTTCAGGGGCAGCTTTGAGACCCAGTACTTC

V gene: TRBV9
clone size: NA
J gene: TRBJ2-1
D gene: TRBD1
CDR3 protein: CASGTGGLGSYNEQFF
CDR3 DNA: TGTGCCAGCGGGACAGGGGGCTTGGGGTCCTACAATGAGCAGTTCTTC

V gene: TRBV2
clone size: once
J gene: TRBJ1-3
D gene: NA
CDR3 protein: CASRNTYSGNTIYF
CDR3 DNA: TGTGCCAGCAGAAACACCTACTCTGGAAACACCATATATTTT

V gene: TRBV2
clone size: few
J gene: TRBJ1-1
D gene: NA
CDR3 protein: CAILRGSTEAFF
CDR3 DNA: TGTGCCATCCTAAGGGGATCCACTGAAGCTTTCTTT

V gene: TRBV6-5
clone size: NA
J gene: TRBJ2-4
D gene: NA
CDR3 protein: CASSYSLNRAKNIQYF
CDR3 DNA: TGTGCCAGCAGTTACTCGTTAAACCGGGCCAAAAACATTCAGTACTTC

V gene: TRBV15
clone size: once
J gene: TRBJ2-7
D gene: NA
CDR3 protein: CATSRTRVSEQYF
CDR3 DNA: TGTGCCACCAGCAGAACACGGGTCTCCGAGCAGTACTTC

V gene: TRBV5-6
clone size: NA
J gene: TRBJ1-2
D gene: NA
CDR3 protein: CASSLTGLPGVNYGYTF
CDR3 DNA: TGTGCCAGCAGCTTGACAGGCCTCCCGGGCGTTAACTATGGCTACACCTTC

V gene: TRBV28
clone size: NA
J gene: TRBJ2-7
D gene: NA
CDR3 protein: CASSFGRVYEQYF
CDR3 DNA: TGTGCCAGCAGTTTTGGCAGGGTCTACGAGCAGTACTTC

V gene: TRBV2
clone size: NA
J gene: TRBJ1-5
D gene: NA
CDR3 protein: CASTRTENQPQHF
CDR3 DNA: TGTGCCAGCACCCGGACAGAGAATCAGCCCCAGCATTTT

V gene: TRBV4-3
clone size: once
J gene: TRBJ1-4
D gene: TRBD1
CDR3 protein: CASSQDRGAREKLFF
CDR3 DNA: TGCGCCAGCAGCCAAGACAGGGGGGCGAGGGAAAAACTGTTTTTT

V gene: TRBV13
clone size: few
J gene: TRBJ1-1
D gene: NA
CDR3 protein: CASSLLGRNTEAFF
CDR3 DNA: TGTGCCAGCAGCCTCCTGGGCAGAAACACTGAAGCTTTCTTT

V gene: TRBV5-1
clone size: NA
J gene: TRBJ2-3
D gene: NA
CDR3 protein: CASATIEDTQYF
CDR3 DNA: TGCGCCAGCGCCACCATAGAAGATACGCAGTATTTT

V gene: TRBV5-8
clone size: NA
J gene: TRBJ2-1
D gene: NA
CDR3 protein: CASSPGLYNEQFF
CDR3 DNA: TGTGCCAGCAGCCCAGGGTTGTACAATGAGCAGTTCTTC

V gene: TRBV7-9
clone size: NA
J gene: TRBJ2-7
D gene: TRBD2
CDR3 protein: CASSPWTSGVYEQYF
CDR3 DNA: TGTGCCAGCAGCCCTTGGACTAGCGGAGTCTACGAGCAGTACTTC

V gene: TRBV19
clone size: NA
J gene: TRBJ1-1
D gene: NA
CDR3 protein: CASSLARQGTEAFF
CDR3 DNA: TGTGCCAGTAGTTTAGCCCGGCAGGGCACTGAAGCTTTCTTT

V gene: TRBV25-1
clone size: NA
J gene: TRBJ2-1
D gene: NA
CDR3 protein: CASSERADYNEQFF
CDR3 DNA: TGTGCCAGCAGTGAAAGAGCGGACTACAATGAGCAGTTCTTC

V gene: TRBV18
clone size: NA
J gene: TRBJ1-2
D gene: TRBD1
CDR3 protein: CASSPTGGQGTDYGYTF
CDR3 DNA: TGTGCCAGCTCACCCACTGGGGGACAGGGTACAGACTATGGCTACACCTTC

V gene: TRBV27
clone size: once
J gene: TRBJ2-7
D gene: TRBD1
CDR3 protein: CASRNPPGQGSYEQYF
CDR3 DNA: TGTGCCAGCAGAAATCCCCCGGGACAGGGCTCCTACGAGCAGTACTTC

V gene: TRBV4-1
clone size: NA
J gene: TRBJ1-5
D gene: NA
CDR3 protein: CASREDSTRVNQPQHF
CDR3 DNA: TGCGCCAGCAGAGAGGACAGCACTCGAGTAAATCAGCCCCAGCATTTT

V gene: TRBV7-9
clone size: NA
J gene: TRBJ1-3
D gene: NA
CDR3 protein: CGWGAGNTIYF
CDR3 DNA: TGTGGATGGGGCGCTGGAAACACCATATATTTT

V gene: TRBV5-1
clone size: NA
J gene: TRBJ2-7
D gene: TRBD1
CDR3 protein: CASSLWDRTYEQYF
CDR3 DNA: TGCGCCAGCAGCTTGTGGGACAGGACCTACGAGCAGTACTTC

V gene: TRBV2
clone size: NA
J gene: TRBJ1-2
D gene: NA
CDR3 protein: CASSESRRKGYTF
CDR3 DNA: TGTGCCAGCAGTGAATCTCGCAGGAAGGGCTACACCTTC

V gene: TRBV9
clone size: NA
J gene: TRBJ2-2
D gene: NA
CDR3 protein: CASSSGQGELFF
CDR3 DNA: TGTGCCAGCAGTTCCGGGCAAGGGGAGCTGTTTTTT

V gene: TRBV6-5
clone size: NA
J gene: TRBJ2-1
D gene: NA
CDR3 protein: CASSQSRGGAGFF
CDR3 DNA: TGTGCCAGCAGTCAATCCAGGGGGGGGGCAGGATTCTTC

V gene: TRBV5-8
clone size: NA
J gene: TRBJ2-2
D gene: NA
CDR3 protein: CASRFRVTGELFF
CDR3 DNA: TGTGCCAGCAGATTCAGGGTGACCGGGGAGCTGTTTTTT

V gene: TRBV30
clone size: NA
J gene: TRBJ2-1
D gene: TRBD1
CDR3 protein: CASQTGGPYNEQFF
CDR3 DNA: TGTGCCTCGCAGACAGGGGGCCCCTACAATGAGCAGTTCTTC

V gene: TRBV7-2
clone size: NA
J gene: TRBJ2-7
D gene: TRBD2
CDR3 protein: CASSMGLAGVKQYF
CDR3 DNA: TGTGCCAGCAGCATGGGACTAGCGGGAGTAAAGCAGTACTTC

V gene: TRBV5-4
clone size: NA
J gene: TRBJ2-3
D gene: NA
CDR3 protein: CASSRAPGYQDTQYF
CDR3 DNA: TGTGCCAGCAGCCGAGCCCCGGGTTATCAAGATACGCAGTATTTT

V gene: TRBV10-3
clone size: NA
J gene: TRBJ2-7
D gene: TRBD1
CDR3 protein: CAISVGQGIREQYF
CDR3 DNA: TGTGCCATCAGTGTTGGACAGGGGATAAGGGAGCAGTACTTC

V gene: TRBV12-5
clone size: NA
J gene: TRBJ2-7
D gene: NA
CDR3 protein: CASGRTVGEQYF
CDR3 DNA: TGTGCTAGTGGAAGGACAGTCGGCGAGCAGTACTTC

V gene: TRBV27
clone size: NA
J gene: TRBJ2-1
D gene: NA
CDR3 protein: CASSLKGVNEQFF
CDR3 DNA: TGTGCCAGCAGCTTGAAGGGGGTCAATGAGCAGTTCTTC

V gene: TRBV2
clone size: NA
J gene: TRBJ2-5
D gene: NA
CDR3 protein: CASGSLPMETQYF
CDR3 DNA: TGTGCCAGCGGATCCCTCCCGATGGAGACCCAGTACTTC